Listed here is a single T cell receptor (beta chain). The antigen it binds to is not known. No clone much larger than this one lies a single base away; base qualities are absent. The data were obtained in a study of blood T cell repertoires in COVID-19 (dated by TCRdb to about 2020). Notes on the research overall: Samples from collaborators originated in the United States, Italy and Spain and spanned both the acute and convalescent phases of COVID-19. Nearly every sample came with metadata listing a de-identified subject ID, COVID-19 status, age in years and sex. Deeply sampled blood TCRbeta repertoires from subjects exposed to, actively infected with, or recovered from COVID-19 were included in the dataset. The repertoires were made available in a free public database intended to serve as a resource for research on the immune response to SARS-CoV-2. The samples were drawn from two sources: the first 160 participants of the ongoing ImmuneRACE study, and over 1,000 subjects contributed by 6 global collaborators. HLA class I and class II types, where available, came from metadata supplied by the sample provider rather than from assay-based typing. The material from the prospective study consisted of cDNA or gDNA derived from T cells, B-cell-depleted T cells, or PBMCs.

TCRbeta CDR3 regions were amplified from genomic DNA by means of the immunoSEQ Assay, a bias-controlled multiplex PCR. The original methods were these. The number of nucleated cells in each sample was estimated by amplification of reference gene primers within the assay. Sequence reads were collapsed and filtered to measure the absolute abundance of every unique TCRbeta CDR3 rearrangement. For each sample, productive Simpson clonality was calculated as the square root of Simpson's diversity index across productive rearrangements. TCRdb re-hosts the immuneACCESS table, in-frame sequences only. Its copies lack some clones; in the studies checked, an unresolved V gene accounts for under half of them, and the cause for the rest is not known. The DNA gave D and trimming, while V, J and clone size come from that table. The sample table lists under 250,000 clones, 81% of them with a count of one. The ten largest clones take up around 9% of the sample.

Participants in the prospective study were aged roughly 18 to 89 years, lived in some 24 United States geographic areas, and enrolled through a virtual design. To assign participants to cohorts, the prospective study relied on clinical history that participants themselves reported in a screening survey and a study questionnaire. Mobile phlebotomists in the prospective study collected whole blood, serum and a nasopharyngeal or oropharyngeal swab from every participant. Prospective study participants could optionally give additional blood draws and questionnaires over an approximately two-month period. Blood samples from the prospective study were shipped frozen or at room temperature prior to DNA extraction. On the study overall, not on this receptor specifically: The amount of clinical and demographic metadata varied by source and participant and was provided uncurated.

Trimming takes 1 base off V and 3 bases off J; junction bases not matched to a gene: 5. The CDR3 runs 16 residues from the cysteine to the phenylalanine. The kept DNA is CDR3 alone, 48 bases in frame from the first base. CDR1 and CDR2, per the germline V gene (reference sequence), are SEHNR and FQNEAQ. In this chain, TRBV7-9 is recombined with TRBJ2-7, with 11 bases in between that match TRBD2. The receptor comes from a woman in her forties or fifties with acute COVID-19. Material for sequencing was PBMCs or T cells enriched from blood (not recorded which). The CDR3 region has the sequence CASSLVPSGGNYEQYF. The DNA sequence is TGTGCCAGCAGCTTAGTGCCTAGCGGGGGGAACTACGAGCAGTACTTC.